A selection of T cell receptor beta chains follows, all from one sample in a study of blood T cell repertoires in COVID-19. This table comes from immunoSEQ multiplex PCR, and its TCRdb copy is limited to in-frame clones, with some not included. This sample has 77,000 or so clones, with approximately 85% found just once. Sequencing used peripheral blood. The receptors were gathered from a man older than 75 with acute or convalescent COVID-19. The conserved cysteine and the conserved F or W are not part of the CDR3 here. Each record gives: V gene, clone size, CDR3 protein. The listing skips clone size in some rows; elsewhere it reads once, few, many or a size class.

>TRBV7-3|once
ASSFGVAGGPTDTQY
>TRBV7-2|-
ATTRDRSFFGIQY
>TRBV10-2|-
ASSESGVRGSREQY
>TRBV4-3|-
ASSQGWSTEAF
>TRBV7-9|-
ASSVTGGLYEQY
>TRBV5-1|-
ASSFPAGEVNEQF
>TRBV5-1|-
ASSLHHDRALNSPLH
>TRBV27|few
ASSLMRDSPLH
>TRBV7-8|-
ASSLAPGGNTGELF
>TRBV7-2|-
ASSLRERTEAF
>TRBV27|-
ASSLRTSGRVVQY
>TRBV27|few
ASSLNRPGRTDQPQH
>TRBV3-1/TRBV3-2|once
ASSQVPMFYGYT
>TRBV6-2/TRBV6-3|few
ASSYEGVSEKLF
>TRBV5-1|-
ASSSAGFQETQY
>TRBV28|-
VVPGQGNTEAF
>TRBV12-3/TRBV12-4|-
ASTPGGYEQY
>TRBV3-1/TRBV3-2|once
ASSRLAASTGELF
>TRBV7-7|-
ASSPGLARHTQY
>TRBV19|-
ASRVGTAQETQY
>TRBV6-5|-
AGGTGGREQY
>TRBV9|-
ASSARTAVDTQY
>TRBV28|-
ASITRGQETQY
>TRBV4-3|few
ASSQDRGSGTEDTQY
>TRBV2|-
ATDGQGREKLF
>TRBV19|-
ASSGATGGNYGYT
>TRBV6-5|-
ASTAGGAGETQY
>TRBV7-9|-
ASSLAGAGNTIY
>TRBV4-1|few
ASSQDGDEQF
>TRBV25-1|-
ASSDETGRGYT
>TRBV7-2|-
ASSVTTGSYNEQF
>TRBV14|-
ASSRAIGGTDTQY
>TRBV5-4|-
ASSIQGTGANVLT
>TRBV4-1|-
ASSSGGRGLNTEAF
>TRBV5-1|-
ASSWTSGSSYNEQF
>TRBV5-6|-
ASSLAGSTDTQY
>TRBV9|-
ASSVSPGGGGNTIY
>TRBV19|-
ASTQSGQGIEKLF
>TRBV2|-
ASGLAGWNEQF
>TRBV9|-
ARRVWTETQY
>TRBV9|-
ASSVEQKNTEAF
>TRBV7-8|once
ASSLRTSGRGDTGELF
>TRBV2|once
ASSADRNTEAF
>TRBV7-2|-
ASRSGAETYEQY
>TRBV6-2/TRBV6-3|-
ASSYGGNYGYT
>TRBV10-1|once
ASSESGVQGNEQF
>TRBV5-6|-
ASSEEDPLLHGYGYT
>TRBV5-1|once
ASSRGQGTSYEQY